The following is a TCR beta chain sequence with its context. Its specific antigen is unknown. No base-level quality is on record; no much larger clone is a single base apart. This record belongs to a study of T cell responses to AZD1222 COVID-19 vaccine (dated by TCRdb to the early 2020s). General notes on the study: AZD1222 recipients with second doses at about 4 weeks or about 12 weeks were pooled, because spike-specific TCR depth and breadth did not differ between schedules. TCR sequencing covered 233 trial participants: around 210 given two doses of AZD1222 and some 25 given two doses of MenACWY control vaccine. Trial participants were enrolled into age subgroups of 18-55, 56-69 and 70-plus years, which contained approximately 150, 30 and 60 TCR-sequenced participants, respectively.

The CDR3 regions of human TCRbeta chains were subjected to immunosequencing. From the authors' description of their analysis: TCRs in the repertoires were compared against a reference library of SARS-CoV-2-specific TCRs that had been generated with the MIRA antigen-specificity platform. Breadth was defined as the fraction of unique TCRs that were SARS-CoV-2-associated, and depth was defined as the fraction of total T cells that were SARS-CoV-2-associated. Using the MIRA data, every spike-specific TCR was mapped to the spike region that the TCR reacted to and assigned to either a CD4 or a CD8 class. Log10-transformed breadth and depth values were compared by one-way ANOVA with Sidak's multiple comparisons tests. TCRdb took this table from immuneACCESS and kept in-frame rearrangements with V and J called. Such tables lack part of the clones; where checked against another copy, unresolved V genes explain under half of the gap, and the rest is unexplained. V and J calls and clone size are given by that table; D and trimming were obtained from the DNA. The sample has 110,000 to 150,000 clones on record, 85% to 95% of them singletons. The ten top clones hold 5.1% of the sample.

This sample's time point label indicates: baseline before first vaccination. Vaccinee samples were obtained from the UK trials COV001 and COV002, which included a single-blind randomized controlled phase 2/3 trial of AZD1222 (ChAdOx1 nCoV-19) in healthy adults. For TCRbeta chain sequencing, PBMC samples were collected from trial participants at day 0 and at day 28 after the second dose. The CDR3 runs 14 residues from the cysteine to the phenylalanine. The CDR3 DNA has 42 bases and is translated from base 1. The germline V gene (reference sequence) gives CDR1 as GTSNPN and CDR2 as SVGIG. Trimming leaves V shorter by 5 bases and J shorter by 0 bases, with the junction holding 2 bases beyond the gene matches. Overall results and qualifications from the work: In the small 56-69-year group, the increase in depth fell short of significance, most likely because of low power. Spike-specific TCR breadth and depth rose significantly after two AZD1222 doses compared with day 0 and with MenACWY recipients. The whole spike protein was spanned by vaccine-associated CD4 TCRs, and dominant responses were seen in regions 160-218 and 743-854. Because no samples from the day 14 peak response were available, repertoires could be characterized only after the peak T cell response. Conclusions about previously exposed vaccinees are limited because only six or seven AZD1222 recipients were SARS-CoV-2 seropositive at baseline. Epitopes outside the regions mutated in the B.1.351 and B.1.1.7 variants were reportedly recognized by nearly half of the unique spike-specific TCRs. Participants were mostly white British and included more females than males, and it was suggested by the authors that clonal diversity may have been underestimated.

The rearrangement joined TRBV30 to TRBJ1-3; 9 bases in between match TRBD1. The source material was peripheral blood, sampled on day 0 of AZD1222 vaccination. The TCR originated in an adult in good health. The DNA sequence is given as TGTGCCTGGGGACAGGGGAGCTCTGGAAACACCATATATTTT. It encodes CAWGQGSSGNTIYF.